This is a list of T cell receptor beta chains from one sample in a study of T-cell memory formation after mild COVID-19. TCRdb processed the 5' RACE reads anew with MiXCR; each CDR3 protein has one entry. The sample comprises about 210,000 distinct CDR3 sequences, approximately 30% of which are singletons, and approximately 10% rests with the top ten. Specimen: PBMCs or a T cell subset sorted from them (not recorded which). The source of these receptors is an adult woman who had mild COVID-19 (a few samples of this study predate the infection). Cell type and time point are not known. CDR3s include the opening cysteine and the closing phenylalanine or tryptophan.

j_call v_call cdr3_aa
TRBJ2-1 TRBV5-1 CASSSIAGASDEQFF
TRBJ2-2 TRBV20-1 CSARDGGVELFF
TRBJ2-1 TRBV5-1 CASSLQGTSFEQFF
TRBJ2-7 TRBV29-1 CSVEGPSGQSGPYEQYF
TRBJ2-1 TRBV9 CASSPLDQYNEQFF
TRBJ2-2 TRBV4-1 CASSQDRSTGELFF
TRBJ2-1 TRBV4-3 CASSQASTLQFF
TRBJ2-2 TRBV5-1 CANASGELFF
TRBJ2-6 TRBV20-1 CSAHAATGANVLTF
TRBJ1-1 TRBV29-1 CSGGAGRDTEAFF
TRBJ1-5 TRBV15 CATSRVRVQPQHF
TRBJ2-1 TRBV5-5 CASSLGEGSSYNEQFF
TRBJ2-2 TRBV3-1 CASSQDFGRAGYQLNTGELFF
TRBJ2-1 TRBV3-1 CASSQSVGHEQFF
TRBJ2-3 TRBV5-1 CASSSLAGSDTQYF
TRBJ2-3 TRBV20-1 CSASQGRTDTQYF
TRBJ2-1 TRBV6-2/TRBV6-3 CASSRGRGSYNEQFF
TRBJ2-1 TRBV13 CASRPGREGSNEQFF